The 8 T cell receptor beta chains given below trace back to one sample, sequenced in a study of PD-L1 blockade in urothelial cancer. Sample time point: pretreatment peripheral blood. Method: immunoSEQ multiplex PCR; TCRdb's copy keeps in-frame clones and lacks some. The sample has fewer than 65,000 clones, roughly four fifths seen once. The sample was PBMCs, taken around atezolizumab (anti-PD-L1) treatment. The receptors derive from a man between 65 and 85 years old with urothelial cancer.

This sequence joins TRBV5-4 and TRBJ2-3; 8 bases map to TRBD1. The CDR3 sequence is 14 residues long. CDR1 is SGHNT and CDR2 is YYREEE in the germline V gene (reference sequence). V lost 4 bases, J lost 6 bases, and 7 bases stayed unmatched. In nucleotides, the CDR3 is TGTGCCAGCAGCCGGACAGGGTCAGTCGATACGCAGTATTTT. Residues: CASSRTGSVDTQYF.

The chain combines TRBV7-8 with TRBJ2-7; D is ambiguous. The length of the CDR3 is 11 residues. CDR1 and CDR2 from the germline V gene are SGHVS and FQNEAQ. Trimming took off 6 bases at V and 3 bases at J, with 6 bases between the two ends. The CDR3 DNA follows: TGTGCCAGCAGATCCATCTACGAGCAGTACTTC. Protein sequence: CASRSIYEQYF.

This clone was seen once. V usage is TRBV5-4 and J usage is TRBJ2-7; the match to TRBD2 covers 8 bases. With V trimmed by 0 bases and J by 4 bases, 9 bases remained unmatched. The CDR3 loop spans 16 amino acids. CDR1 and CDR2 from the germline V gene are SGHNT and YYREEE (reference sequence). The CDR3 spells CASSLDLASGGYEQYF. The CDR3 DNA sequence: TGTGCCAGCAGCTTGGACCTAGCGTCGGGAGGGTACGAGCAGTACTTC.

The chain employs TRBV19 and TRBJ2-7, with TRBD2 matching 10 bases. Trimming cost V 3 bases and J 0 bases; bases outside gene matches: 5. Germline V gene lookup returns CDR1 LNHDA and CDR2 SQIVND (reference sequence). This CDR3 has 16 residues. The CDR3 bases are TGTGCCAGTAGTATCGGACTAGCGGAGGGCTCCTACGAGCAGTACTTC. Its translation is CASSIGLAEGSYEQYF.

This clone was recorded a few times. This chain uses TRBV29-1 with TRBJ2-7; 12 bases fit TRBD1. V trimming: 2 bases; J trimming: 2 bases; junction bases outside the gene matches: 7. Germline V gene lookup returns CDR1 SQVTM and CDR2 ANQGSEA. The length of the CDR3 is 16 residues. In nucleotides, the CDR3 is TGCAGCGTTGAACGGAGCGGGACAGGGGGCCCCTACGAGCAGTACTTC. Amino acid sequence: CSVERSGTGGPYEQYF.

The chain has TRBV7-2 and TRBJ2-2; 11 bases match TRBD2. The V gene's germline CDR1 is SGHTA and CDR2 FQGNSA. Unmatched junction bases numbered 4, after V lost 6 bases and J lost 4 bases. The CDR3 runs 15 residues. For the CDR3, the DNA is TGTGCCAGCAGAGAGGGACTAGCGGCCACCGGGGAGCTGTTTTTT. Residues: CASREGLAATGELFF.

The chain couples TRBV6-5 to TRBJ1-6; possibly TRBD1 for D (6 bases). Germline-derived CDR1 and CDR2 are MNHEY and SVGAGI. The CDR3 extends over 14 amino acids. Trimming removed 7 bases at V and 4 bases at J, with 11 bases between. CDR3 sequence: CASKRGAYNSPLHF. CDR3 DNA sequence: TGTGCCAGCAAACGGGGGGCTTATAATTCACCCCTCCACTTT.

The chain carries TRBV5-1 and TRBJ2-1; TRBD1 might be the D (5 bases). Between the trimmed V and J ends, which lost 4 bases and 8 bases, there was a span of 13 bases. Germline CDR1 SGHRS, CDR2 YFSETQ. The CDR3 totals 13 residues. This CDR3 is CASSQGEQDEQFF. Here the CDR3 DNA reads TGCGCCAGCAGCCAGGGTGAACAAGATGAGCAGTTCTTC.